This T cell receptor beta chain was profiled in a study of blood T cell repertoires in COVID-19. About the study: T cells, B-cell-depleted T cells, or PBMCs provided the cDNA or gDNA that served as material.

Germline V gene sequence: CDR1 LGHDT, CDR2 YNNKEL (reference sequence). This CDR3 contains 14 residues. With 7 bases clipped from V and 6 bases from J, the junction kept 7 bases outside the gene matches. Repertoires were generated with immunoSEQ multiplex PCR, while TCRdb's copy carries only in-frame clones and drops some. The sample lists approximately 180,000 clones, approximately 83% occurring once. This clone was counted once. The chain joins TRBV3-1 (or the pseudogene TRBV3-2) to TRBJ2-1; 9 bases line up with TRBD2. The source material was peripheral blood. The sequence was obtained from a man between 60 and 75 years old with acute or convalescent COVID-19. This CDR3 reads CASNPSSGSNEQFF. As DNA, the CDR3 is TGTGCCAGCAACCCTAGTAGCGGGAGCAATGAGCAGTTCTTC.